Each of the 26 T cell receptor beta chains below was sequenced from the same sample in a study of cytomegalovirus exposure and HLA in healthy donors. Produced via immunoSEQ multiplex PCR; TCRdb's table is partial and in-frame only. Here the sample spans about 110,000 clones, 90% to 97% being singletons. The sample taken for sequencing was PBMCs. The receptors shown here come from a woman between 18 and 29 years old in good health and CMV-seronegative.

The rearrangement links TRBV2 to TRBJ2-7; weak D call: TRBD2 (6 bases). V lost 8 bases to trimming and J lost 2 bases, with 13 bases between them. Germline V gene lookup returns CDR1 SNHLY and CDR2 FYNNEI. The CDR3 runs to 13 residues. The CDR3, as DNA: TGTGCCAGCGGGAACGGGGGTACCTACGAGCAGTACTTC. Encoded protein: CASGNGGTYEQYF.

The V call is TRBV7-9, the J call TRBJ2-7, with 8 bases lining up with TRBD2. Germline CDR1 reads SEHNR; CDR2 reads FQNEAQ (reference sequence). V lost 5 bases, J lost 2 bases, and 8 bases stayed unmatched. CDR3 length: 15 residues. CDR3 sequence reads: CASSQDLAGPYEQYF. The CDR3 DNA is TGTGCCAGCAGCCAAGATCTAGCGGGCCCCTACGAGCAGTACTTC.

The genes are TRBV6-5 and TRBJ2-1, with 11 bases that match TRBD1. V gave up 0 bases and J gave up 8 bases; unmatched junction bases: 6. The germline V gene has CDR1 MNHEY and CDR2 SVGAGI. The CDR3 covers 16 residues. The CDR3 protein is CASSYSGQGGSHEQFF. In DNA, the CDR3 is TGTGCCAGCAGTTACTCGGGACAGGGGGGAAGCCATGAGCAGTTCTTC.

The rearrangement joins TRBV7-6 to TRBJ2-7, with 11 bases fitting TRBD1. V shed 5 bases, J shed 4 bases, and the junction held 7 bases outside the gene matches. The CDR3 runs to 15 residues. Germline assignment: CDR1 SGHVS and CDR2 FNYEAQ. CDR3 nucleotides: TGTGCCAGCAGCCAACCCGGGACAGGGGGGTACGAGCAGTACTTC. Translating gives CASSQPGTGGYEQYF.

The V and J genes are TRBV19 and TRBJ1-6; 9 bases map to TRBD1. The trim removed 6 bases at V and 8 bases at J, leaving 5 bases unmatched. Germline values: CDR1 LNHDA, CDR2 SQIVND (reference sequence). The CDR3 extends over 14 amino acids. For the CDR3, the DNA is TGTGCCAGTAGCACAGGGGGCCTTTATTCACCCCTCCACTTT. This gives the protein CASSTGGLYSPLHF. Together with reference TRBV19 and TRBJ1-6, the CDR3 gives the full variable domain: DGGITQSPKYLFRKEGQNVTLSCEQNLNHDAMYWYRQDPGQGLRLIYYSQIVNDFQKGDIAEGYSVSREKKESFPLTVTSAQKNPTAFYLCASSTGGLYSPLHFGNGTRLTVT.

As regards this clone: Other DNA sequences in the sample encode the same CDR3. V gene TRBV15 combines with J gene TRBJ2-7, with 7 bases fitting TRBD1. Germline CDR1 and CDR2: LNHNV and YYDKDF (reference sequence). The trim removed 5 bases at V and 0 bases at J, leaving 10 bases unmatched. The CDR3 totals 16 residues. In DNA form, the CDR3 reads TGTGCCACCAGCGGACAAGAGGACAGGCACTCCTACGAGCAGTACTTC. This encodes CATSGQEDRHSYEQYF.

The CDR3 protein is CASSIVGPRETQYF. CDR3 nucleotides: TGTGCCAGTAGTATTGTGGGGCCGAGAGAGACCCAGTACTTC. This chain connects TRBV19 to TRBJ2-5; D may be TRBD1 (5 bases). This CDR3 is built from 14 residues. Trimming pared 3 bases from V and 4 bases from J, leaving 12 bases between. Germline CDR1 is LNHDA and CDR2 is SQIVND (reference sequence).

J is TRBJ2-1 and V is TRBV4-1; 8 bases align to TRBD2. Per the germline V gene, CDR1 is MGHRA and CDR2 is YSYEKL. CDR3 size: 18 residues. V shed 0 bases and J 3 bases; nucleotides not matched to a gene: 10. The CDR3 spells CASSQEVMGTSLYNEQFF. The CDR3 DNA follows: TGCGCCAGCAGCCAAGAGGTAATGGGGACTAGTCTCTACAATGAGCAGTTCTTC.

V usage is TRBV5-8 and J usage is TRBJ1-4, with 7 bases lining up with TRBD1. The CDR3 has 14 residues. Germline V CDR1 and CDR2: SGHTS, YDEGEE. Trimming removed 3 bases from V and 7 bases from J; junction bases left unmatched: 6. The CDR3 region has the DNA TGTGCCAGCAGCTCGACAGGGTTCGTTGAAAAACTGTTTTTT. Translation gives CASSSTGFVEKLFF.

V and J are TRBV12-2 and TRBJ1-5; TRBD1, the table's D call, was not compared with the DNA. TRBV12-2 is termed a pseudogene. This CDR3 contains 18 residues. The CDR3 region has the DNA TGTGCAAGTCGCTTAGTGGTTCTTACACAGGGGCGGAATCAGCCCCAGCATTTT. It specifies CASRLVVLTQGRNQPQHF.

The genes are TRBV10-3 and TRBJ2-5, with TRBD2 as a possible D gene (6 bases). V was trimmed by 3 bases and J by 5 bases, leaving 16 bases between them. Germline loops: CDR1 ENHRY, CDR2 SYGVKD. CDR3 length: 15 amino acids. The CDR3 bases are TGTGCCATCAGTGAAGTCTTGGGGACTCGGGAGACCCAGTACTTC. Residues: CAISEVLGTRETQYF.

The chain's CDR3 is CASSITSGGGTGELFF. DNA for the CDR3: TGTGCCAGCAGCATTACTAGCGGGGGCGGGACCGGGGAGCTGTTTTTT. The J gene is TRBJ2-2, the V gene TRBV11-2; 11 bases map to TRBD2. V dropped 5 bases and J dropped 5; count of bases not matched to a gene: 7. CDR1 is SGHAT, CDR2 FQNNGV, per germline. The CDR3 loop spans 16 amino acids.

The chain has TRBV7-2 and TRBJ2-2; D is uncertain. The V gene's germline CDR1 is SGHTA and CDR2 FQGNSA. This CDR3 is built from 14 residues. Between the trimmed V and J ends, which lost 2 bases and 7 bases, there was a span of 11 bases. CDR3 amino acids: CASSLPSRHGELFF. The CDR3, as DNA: TGTGCCAGCAGCTTACCCTCTCGACACGGGGAGCTGTTTTTT.

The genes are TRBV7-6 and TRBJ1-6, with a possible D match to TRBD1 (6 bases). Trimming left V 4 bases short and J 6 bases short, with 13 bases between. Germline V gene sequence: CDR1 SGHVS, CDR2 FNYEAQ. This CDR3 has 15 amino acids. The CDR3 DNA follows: TGTGCCAGCAGCTCCATCGGGGGGCTTAATTCACCCCTCCACTTT. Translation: CASSSIGGLNSPLHF.

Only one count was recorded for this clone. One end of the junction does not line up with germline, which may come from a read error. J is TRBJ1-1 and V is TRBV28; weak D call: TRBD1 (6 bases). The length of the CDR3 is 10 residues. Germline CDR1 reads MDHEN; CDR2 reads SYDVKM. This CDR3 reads CASAGRGKDF. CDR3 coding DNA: TGTGCCAGCGCGGGCAGGGGCAAGGACTTT.

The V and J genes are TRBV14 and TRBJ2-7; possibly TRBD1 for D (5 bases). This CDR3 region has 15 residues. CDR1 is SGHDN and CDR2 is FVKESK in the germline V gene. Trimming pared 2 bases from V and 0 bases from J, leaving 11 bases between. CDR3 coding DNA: TGTGCCAGCAGCCAAATTAGGGGAAGCTCCTACGAGCAGTACTTC. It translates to CASSQIRGSSYEQYF.

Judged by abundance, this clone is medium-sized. CDR3 nucleotide sequence: TGTGCCAGCAGCACGACAGGGTTCAATGAAAAACTGTTTTTT. It specifies CASSTTGFNEKLFF. This sequence joins TRBV5-6 and TRBJ1-4, with 7 nucleotides matching TRBD1. Germline CDR1 reads SGHDT; CDR2 reads YYEEEE. The CDR3 length is 14 residues. J was trimmed by 5 bases and V by 4 bases; bases with no gene match: 5. The whole variable domain, filled in from reference TRBV5-6 and TRBJ1-4, reads DAGVTQSPTHLIKTRGQQVTLRCSPKSGHDTVSWYQQALGQGPQFIFQYYEEEERQRGNFPDRFSGHQFPNYSSELNVNALLLGDSALYLCASSTTGFNEKLFFGSGTQLSVL.

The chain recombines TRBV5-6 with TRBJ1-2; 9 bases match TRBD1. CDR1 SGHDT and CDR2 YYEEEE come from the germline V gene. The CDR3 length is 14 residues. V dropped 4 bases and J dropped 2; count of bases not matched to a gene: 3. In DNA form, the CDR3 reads TGTGCCAGCAGCCCGGACAGGGGAAACTATGGCTACACCTTC. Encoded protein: CASSPDRGNYGYTF.

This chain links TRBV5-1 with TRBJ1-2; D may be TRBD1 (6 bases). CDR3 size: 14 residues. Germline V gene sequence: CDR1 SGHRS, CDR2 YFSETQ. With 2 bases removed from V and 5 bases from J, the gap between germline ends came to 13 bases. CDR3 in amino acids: CASSFGQRSYGYTF. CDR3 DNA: TGCGCCAGCAGCTTCGGACAGAGATCATATGGCTACACCTTC.

In nucleotides, the CDR3 is TGTGCCAGCAGCTTAGGGGGGCAAACTACTAACTATGGCTACACCTTC. The encoded protein is CASSLGGQTTNYGYTF. The chain couples TRBV7-6 to TRBJ1-2; D might be TRBD1 (6 bases). The germline V gene has CDR1 SGHVS and CDR2 FNYEAQ. This CDR3 contains 16 residues. Trimming took off 1 base at V and 0 bases at J, with 12 bases between the two ends.

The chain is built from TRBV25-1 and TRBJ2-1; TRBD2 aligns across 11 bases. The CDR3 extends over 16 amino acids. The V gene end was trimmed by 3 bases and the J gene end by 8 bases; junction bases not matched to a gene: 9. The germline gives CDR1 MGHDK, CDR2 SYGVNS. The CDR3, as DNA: TGTGCCAGCAGTGAGCCCCTAGCGGGGGGTTTGCATGAGCAGTTCTTC. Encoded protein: CASSEPLAGGLHEQFF.

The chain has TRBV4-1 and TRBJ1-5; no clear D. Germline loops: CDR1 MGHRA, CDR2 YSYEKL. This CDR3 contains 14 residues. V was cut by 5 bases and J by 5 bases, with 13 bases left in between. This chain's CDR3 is CASSTTEIDQPQHF. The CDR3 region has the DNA TGCGCCAGCAGCACAACAGAAATCGATCAGCCCCAGCATTTT.

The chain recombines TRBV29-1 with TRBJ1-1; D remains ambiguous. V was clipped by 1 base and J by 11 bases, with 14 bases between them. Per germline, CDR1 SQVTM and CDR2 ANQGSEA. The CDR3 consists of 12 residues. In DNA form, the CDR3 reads TGCAGCGTTGAAGCCGACCTGGGAGGTGCTTTCTTT. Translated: CSVEADLGGAFF.

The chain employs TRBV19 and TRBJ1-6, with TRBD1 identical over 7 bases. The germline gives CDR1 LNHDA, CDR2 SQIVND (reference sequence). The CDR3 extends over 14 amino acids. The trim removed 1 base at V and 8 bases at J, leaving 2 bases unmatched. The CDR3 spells CASSIAGGDSPLHF. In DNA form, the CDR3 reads TGTGCCAGTAGTATAGCAGGGGGAGATTCACCCCTCCACTTT.

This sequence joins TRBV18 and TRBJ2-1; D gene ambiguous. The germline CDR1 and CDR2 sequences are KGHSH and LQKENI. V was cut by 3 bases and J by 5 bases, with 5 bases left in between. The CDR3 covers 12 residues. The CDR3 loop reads CASSPLNNEQFF. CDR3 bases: TGTGCCAGCTCACCCCTAAACAATGAGCAGTTCTTC.

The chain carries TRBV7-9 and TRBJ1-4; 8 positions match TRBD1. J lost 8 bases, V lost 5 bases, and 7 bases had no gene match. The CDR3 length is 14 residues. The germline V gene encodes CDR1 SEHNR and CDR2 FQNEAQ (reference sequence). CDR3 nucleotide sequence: TGTGCCAGCAGCACGGACAGGGTTGAGGAAAAACTGTTTTTT. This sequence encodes CASSTDRVEEKLFF.